The present T cell receptor (beta chain) was sequenced within a study of T-cell reconstitution after alpha-beta-depleted transplantation in children (dated by TCRdb to 2016 to 2017). Turning to the overall study: Using TCR repertoire profiling, the study followed T-cell immune reconstitution in a quantitative way in children after TCRalphabeta/CD19-depleted allogeneic hematopoietic cell transplantation.

Overall study outcomes, separate from this receptor: About two months after transplant, the apparently early recovery of alphabetaT-cell counts reportedly depended on just several hundred clones that had expanded rapidly and came from non-depleted graft cells. Over subsequent months, a decline in hyperexpanded clone frequencies was noted, and after one year, T-cell counts and TCRbeta diversity were mostly ascribed to newly produced T cells. In some patients, high TCRbeta diversity at day 60 was attributed to recipient T cells and intrathymic progenitors that had survived conditioning.

Notes on this clonotype: No cognate antigen has been identified for it. Per-base qualities were not stored, and no clone one base away is much larger.

The treatment or condition label, read with the paper, signifies: allogeneic hematopoietic cell transplantation with graft depleted of TCRalphabeta T cells and CD19 B cells. Transplant recipients were children who received TCRalphabeta/CD19-depleted allogeneic hematopoietic cell grafts. V lost 5 bases and J lost 5 bases, and the count of bases not matched to a germline gene is 12. The germline V gene sets CDR1 to SGHTA and CDR2 to FQGTGA. The CDR3 measures 17 amino acids from cysteine to phenylalanine. Just CDR3 DNA is preserved here, 51 bases in frame from base 1. The library was generated by PCR. Data came from an Illumina HiSeq 2500. TCR libraries were prepared with molecular barcoding, using unique molecular identifiers to normalize TCRbeta repertoire quantification. Clones were called with MiXCR by TCRdb after fastp trimmed the public reads at Q25, and only in-frame beta chains were retained. A single entry per CDR3 protein holds the most common genes and DNA from its merged rows. This sample holds about 600,000 distinct CDR3 sequences; about 23% were observed only once. 14% of the sample is in the top ten clones.

Sequencing was performed on PBMCs, mostly from graft donor cells, taken 360 days after TCRalphabeta/CD19-depleted stem cell transplant. Recombination connected TRBV7-3 to TRBJ2-2, and 9 junctional nucleotides match TRBD1. This sequence was found in a boy less than two years old who had a stem cell transplant for acute myeloid leukemia, so the T cells may come from the graft donor. The DNA sequence is given as TGTGCCAGCAGCCCCGAAGGCAGGACAGGGGTTACCGGGGAGCTGTTTTTT. Its translation reads: CASSPEGRTGVTGELFF.